These 28 T cell receptor beta chains came from one sample sequenced in a study of multiple sclerosis patients with progressive multifocal leukoencephalopathy. Sample time point: roughly 13 months of natalizumab therapy. The assay was immunoSEQ multiplex PCR, and TCRdb's table has in-frame clones only and misses some. The table has fewer than 35,000 clones, nearly 90% seen once. Sequencing used PBMCs, obtained from a patient treated with natalizumab. These receptors were collected from a human donor with multiple sclerosis.

The rearrangement uses TRBV10-3 and TRBJ1-5; D unresolved. Germline assignment: CDR1 ENHRY and CDR2 SYGVKD. This CDR3 spans 14 amino acids. The V and J ends lost 8 bases and 1 base respectively, with 12 bases between them. This CDR3 is CAISTRQSNQPQHF. The CDR3 DNA follows: TGTGCCATCTCGACGCGGCAGAGCAATCAGCCCCAGCATTTT.

This clone was counted once. The chain joins TRBV28 to TRBJ1-2; 7 nucleotides agree with TRBD1. Germline V gives CDR1 MDHEN, CDR2 SYDVKM. CDR3 length equals 14 residues. The junction had 5 bases not matched to a gene; V was cut back by 3 bases and J by 4 bases. CDR3 nucleotide sequence: TGTGCCAGCAGTTTTCAAGGGGGCGCCTATGGCTACACCTTC. Translated: CASSFQGGAYGYTF.

The chain carries TRBV5-4 and TRBJ1-2; D unclear. The V end lost 2 bases, the J end lost 5 bases, and 4 bases lay between the germline ends. The CDR3 extends over 11 amino acids. Germline CDR1 SGHNT, CDR2 YYREEE (reference sequence). CDR3 in DNA: TGTGCCAGCAGCTTAGGGTATGGCTACACCTTC. Translated: CASSLGYGYTF. Full variable domain (outside the CDR3, taken from reference TRBV5-4 and TRBJ1-2): ETGVTQSPTHLIKTRGQQVTLRCSSQSGHNTVSWYQQALGQGPQFIFQYYREEENGRGNFPPRFSGLQFPNYSSELNVNALELDDSALYLCASSLGYGYTFGSGTRLTVV.

Concerning this clone itself: Mismatch with germline at one junction end may stem from a read error. The chain links TRBV20-1 to TRBJ2-5, with D unresolved. The CDR3 consists of 11 residues. CDR1 and CDR2 (germline): DFQATT, SNEGSKA (reference sequence). The CDR3 sequence: CGMGFQETQYF. Written as DNA, the CDR3 is TGTGGGATGGGATTTCAAGAGACCCAGTACTTC.

Comment on this clone: Germline is not matched at one junction end, which may reflect a read error. J is TRBJ2-7 and V is TRBV7-7, with D possibly matching TRBD2 (5 bases). Per germline, CDR1 SSHAT and CDR2 FNYEAQ (reference sequence). CDR3 size: 13 residues. CDR3 bases: TGTGCTAGCAGCTCTGGACTGCCAGACGAGCAGTACTTC. Encoded protein: CASSSGLPDEQYF.

The CDR3 loop reads CASSYGGGPYEQYF. The CDR3 nucleotides are TGTGCCAGCAGTTACGGAGGGGGCCCCTACGAGCAGTACTTC. The chain uses TRBV6-6 and TRBJ2-7, with TRBD1 as a possible D gene (7 bases). The CDR3 runs 14 residues. The V gene lost 2 bases and the J gene lost 2 bases, with 10 bases spanning the gap. Germline V gene sequence: CDR1 MNHNY, CDR2 SVGAGI (reference sequence).

The chain links TRBV7-9 to TRBJ1-2; 8 nucleotides align to TRBD1. V shed 5 bases, J shed 5 bases, and the junction held 13 bases outside the gene matches. The CDR3 is 16 residues long. Germline CDR1 and CDR2: SEHNR and FQNEAQ (reference sequence). CDR3 nucleotides: TGTGCCAGCAGCCGTGGACAGGGAGGAATAGTGTATGGCTACACCTTC. It specifies CASSRGQGGIVYGYTF.

Comments on this clone: The missing conserved phenylalanine or tryptophan at the end of this CDR3 makes a read error likely. The DNA is left out, because the CDR3 cannot be placed on it with certainty; the CDR3 is given as TCRdb lists it. The chain has TRBV6-1 and TRBJ2-4; TRBD2, as called in the table, went unchecked against the DNA. The CDR3 has 11 residues if both end residues are counted. The germline V gene encodes CDR1 MNHNS and CDR2 SASEGT. CDR3 sequence: CASTEGGLQVH.

The chain employs TRBV4-2 and TRBJ1-4, with 10 bases lining up with TRBD1. J gave up 5 bases and V 4 bases, and 4 bases lay outside the gene matches. The CDR3 runs to 15 residues. From germline, CDR1 is LGHNA and CDR2 YNFKEQ. CDR3 sequence reads: CASSPGTGENEKLFF. As DNA, the CDR3 is TGTGCCAGCAGCCCCGGGACAGGGGAGAATGAAAAACTGTTTTTT.

This chain links TRBV19 with TRBJ2-7; 7 nucleotides line up with TRBD1. The V gene's germline CDR1 is LNHDA and CDR2 SQIVND (reference sequence). Losses at the gene ends were 5 bases for V and 9 bases for J; bases not matched to a gene: 10. There are 13 residues in the CDR3. The CDR3 is CASSGTDPLRQYF. The CDR3 DNA reads TGTGCCAGTAGTGGGACAGACCCCCTGCGGCAGTACTTC.

V is TRBV4-1 and J is TRBJ2-7; TRBD1 or TRBD2 may be the D gene (9 bases each). The V end lost 4 bases, the J end lost 3 bases, and 22 bases lay between the germline ends. Germline V gene data show CDR1 as MGHRA and CDR2 as YSYEKL. CDR3 length: 17 amino acids. The CDR3 sequence: CASSRGRAGTGIYEQYF. The CDR3 coding sequence is TGCGCCAGCAGCCGCGGGAGGGCCGGGACAGGGATCTACGAGCAGTACTTC.

This clone has only one observation. The CDR3 reads CAWSVRTGNSPLHF. The DNA of the CDR3 is TGTGCCTGGAGTGTAAGGACAGGGAATTCACCCCTCCACTTT. The V call is TRBV30, the J call TRBJ1-6; 8 positions match TRBD1. The junction had 2 bases not matched to a gene; V was cut back by 0 bases and J by 7 bases. CDR3 length: 14 residues. CDR1 is GTSNPN and CDR2 is SVGIG in the germline V gene (reference sequence).

The chain couples TRBV2 to TRBJ1-5; maybe TRBD1 (5 bases). V was trimmed by 6 bases and J by 1 base, leaving 10 bases between them. Germline-derived CDR1 and CDR2 are SNHLY and FYNNEI. This CDR3 has 14 amino acids. CDR3 in amino acids: CASRAGLSNQPQHF. In DNA, the CDR3 is TGTGCCAGCAGGGCAGGGTTGAGCAATCAGCCCCAGCATTTT.

The chain is built from TRBV11-2 and TRBJ1-2; D is ambiguous. Looked up from germline, CDR1 is SGHAT and CDR2 is FQNNGV. V lost 3 bases and J 6 bases, leaving 8 bases between the germline ends. There are 12 residues in the CDR3. The CDR3 region is CASSFGLDGYTF. The DNA for the CDR3 is TGTGCCAGCAGCTTCGGATTAGATGGCTACACCTTC.

The chain uses TRBV6-5 and TRBJ1-5, with D maybe TRBD1 (5 bases). The V gene lost 5 bases and the J gene lost 6 bases, with 11 bases spanning the gap. Germline-derived CDR1 and CDR2 are MNHEY and SVGAGI. The CDR3 runs to 13 residues. The CDR3 DNA is TGTGCCAGCAGTACCCAGGGTGGTCAGCCCCAGCATTTT. It specifies CASSTQGGQPQHF.

The gene calls are TRBV7-9 and TRBJ1-2; D is perhaps TRBD1 (5 bases). The germline CDR1 and CDR2 sequences are SEHNR and FQNEAQ (reference sequence). The V end was cut by 5 bases, the J end by 5 bases, with 12 bases between. CDR3 length: 13 amino acids. The CDR3 region has the DNA TGTGCCAGCAGCGACAGTAACAATTATGGCTACACCTTC. It encodes CASSDSNNYGYTF.

V is TRBV18 and J is TRBJ1-3, with a weak D call TRBD1 (6 bases). Germline CDR1 reads KGHSH; CDR2 reads LQKENI. This CDR3 is 15 amino acids long. The V and J ends lost 7 bases and 0 bases respectively, with 13 bases between them. The CDR3 loop reads CASYRELISGNTIYF. CDR3 DNA: TGTGCCAGCTACAGGGAGTTAATCTCTGGAAACACCATATATTTT.

V is TRBV5-1 and J is TRBJ1-1; 7 bases are a match to TRBD1. This CDR3 comprises 14 residues. The trim removed 2 bases at V and 6 bases at J, leaving 7 bases unmatched. CDR1 and CDR2 (germline): SGHRS, YFSETQ. This CDR3 reads CASSFGTASPEAFF. CDR3 nucleotides: TGCGCCAGCAGCTTTGGGACAGCAAGCCCTGAAGCTTTCTTT.

The V and J genes are TRBV7-9 and TRBJ2-7, with 10 bases lining up with TRBD1. From germline, CDR1 is SEHNR and CDR2 FQNEAQ (reference sequence). J was trimmed by 5 bases and V by 6 bases; bases with no gene match: 10. This CDR3 is built from 15 residues. CDR3 residues: CASRPAGTGANEQYF. CDR3 nucleotides: TGTGCCAGCAGACCTGCCGGGACAGGGGCAAACGAGCAGTACTTC. Full variable domain (outside the CDR3, taken from reference TRBV7-9 and TRBJ2-7): DTGVSQNPRHKITKRGQNVTFRCDPISEHNRLYWYRQTLGQGPEFLTYFQNEAQLEKSRLLSDRFSAERPKGSFSTLEIQRTEQGDSAMYLCASRPAGTGANEQYFGPGTRLTVT.

This clone was picked up a small number of times. The V call is TRBV7-6, the J call TRBJ2-6, with D perhaps TRBD1 (5 bases). The germline V and J ends were trimmed by 3 bases and 0 bases, with 12 bases remaining between them. CDR1 and CDR2 (germline): SGHVS, FNYEAQ. The CDR3 contains 17 residues. DNA for the CDR3: TGTGCCAGCAGCTTGACAGTAAAGCTCTCTGGGGCCAACGTCCTGACTTTC. Amino acid sequence: CASSLTVKLSGANVLTF. Based on the CDR3 plus reference TRBV7-6 and TRBJ2-6, the full variable domain is GAGVSQSPRYKVTKRGQDVALRCDPISGHVSLYWYRQALGQGPEFLTYFNYEAQQDKSGLPNDRFSAERPEGSISTLTIQRTEQRDSAMYRCASSLTVKLSGANVLTFGAGSRLTVL.

V and J are TRBV6-5 and TRBJ2-7, with D possibly TRBD1 on 6 matching bases. The germline V gene has CDR1 MNHEY and CDR2 SVGAGI. The CDR3 consists of 13 residues. V dropped 4 bases and J dropped 3 bases, with 10 bases sitting between them. The CDR3 DNA follows: TGTGCCAGCAGTTCGCTGGACAGCTACGAGCAGTACTTC. The encoded protein is CASSSLDSYEQYF.

V is TRBV21-1 and J is TRBJ2-5; the table names TRBD2, a call not compared with the DNA. TRBV21-1 is a pseudogene locus. The length of the CDR3 is 11 residues. CDR3: CASSTRRLQYF. The CDR3 coding sequence is TGTGCCAGCAGCACTCGTCGACTGCAGTACTTC.

This chain links TRBV7-2 with TRBJ1-6; a possible D gene is TRBD1 (6 bases). The germline CDR1 and CDR2 sequences are SGHTA and FQGNSA. CDR3 length: 16 residues. V lost 5 bases, J lost 4 bases, and 15 bases lay in between. CDR3 loop: CASSAKQGSYNSPLHF. In nucleotides, the CDR3 is TGTGCCAGCAGCGCGAAACAGGGATCTTATAATTCACCCCTCCACTTT.

The rearrangement links TRBV5-1 to TRBJ1-1; 10 bases map to TRBD1. Losses at the gene ends were 3 bases for V and 0 bases for J; bases not matched to a gene: 5. This CDR3 is 16 amino acids long. In germline, CDR1 is SGHRS, CDR2 YFSETQ. CDR3 residues: CASSSRDRGMNTEAFF. The CDR3 DNA is TGCGCCAGCAGCTCCCGGGACAGGGGTATGAACACTGAAGCTTTCTTT.

Details on this clone: A read error may produce the germline difference seen at one junction end. This chain joins TRBV7-6 and TRBJ2-5, with 8 bases identical to TRBD2. The CDR3 extends over 12 amino acids. In germline, CDR1 is SGHVS, CDR2 FNYEAQ. CDR3 in DNA: TGTGCCAGCAGCCTAGCGGGAGAGACCCAGTACTTC. Translating gives CASSLAGETQYF.

V and J are TRBV11-2 and TRBJ2-7; no reliable D call. CDR1 and CDR2 (germline): SGHAT, FQNNGV. V lost 3 bases to trimming and J lost 4 bases, with 7 bases between them. The CDR3 is 12 residues long. In nucleotides, the CDR3 is TGTGCCAGCAGCTTGGGGTGGTACGAGCAGTACTTC. Translating gives CASSLGWYEQYF.

The chain links TRBV27 to TRBJ2-7, with a possible D match to TRBD1 (5 bases). The CDR3 consists of 13 residues. Germline loops: CDR1 MNHEY, CDR2 SMNVEV (reference sequence). Trimming took 2 bases from V and 2 from J, leaving 7 bases between them. The CDR3 region has the DNA TGTGCCAGCAGTTTAGGGGCCGCCTACGAGCAGTACTTC. This sequence encodes CASSLGAAYEQYF.

This chain links TRBV9 with TRBJ2-5, with D possibly called TRBD1 or TRBD2 (6 bases each). The CDR3 is 14 residues long. The germline V and J ends were trimmed by 3 bases and 1 base, with 10 bases remaining between them. The germline gives CDR1 SGDLS, CDR2 YYNGEE. The CDR3, as DNA: TGTGCCAGCAGCGAACGGGGGCGCCAAGAGACCCAGTACTTC. This codes for CASSERGRQETQYF.